The rows below give T cell receptor beta chains drawn from one sample of a study of OX40 agonist ivuxolimab in advanced cancers. The data were produced by immunoSEQ multiplex PCR, yet TCRdb's version contains in-frame clones alone and is incomplete. Here the sample spans around 60,000 clones, about 82% being singletons. Sequenced here: CD4+ or CD8+ T cells sorted from blood, sampled in a trial of the OX40 agonist ivuxolimab. Receptor source: an adult with an advanced solid tumor such as melanoma, head and neck, liver or kidney cancer. Each CDR3 is given with its conserved first and last residue. The D gene is left open where the match is weak. A clone size is listed for some rows: how often the clone was seen (once, few, many), or a class if it is expanded.

clone_size	v_call	d_call	j_call	cdr3_aa	cdr3_nt
-	TRBV5-1	TRBD1	TRBJ1-4	CASSLGQGGISEKLFF	TGCGCCAGCAGCTTGGGACAGGGAGGGATTTCTGAAAAACTGTTTTTT
-	TRBV20-1	-	TRBJ1-2	CSARPRYGYTF	TGCAGTGCTAGGCCGAGGTATGGCTACACCTTC
-	TRBV25-1	-	TRBJ1-2	CASSERASYGYTF	TGTGCCAGCAGTGAACGGGCCTCCTATGGCTACACCTTC
-	TRBV6-6	-	TRBJ2-7	CASSYDGGSYEQYF	TGTGCCAGCAGTTACGATGGGGGATCCTACGAGCAGTACTTC
-	TRBV25-1	TRBD1	TRBJ1-6	CASSGGTGWSPLHF	TGTGCCAGCAGTGGGGGGACAGGGTGGTCACCCCTCCACTTT
-	TRBV29-1	-	TRBJ2-1	CSVGFYNEQFF	TGCAGCGTTGGTTTCTACAATGAGCAGTTCTTC
-	TRBV7-3	TRBD1	TRBJ1-1	CASSPHRGQANTEAFF	TGTGCCAGCAGCCCTCACCGGGGACAGGCGAACACTGAAGCTTTCTTT
-	TRBV14	-	TRBJ2-5	CASSQEWAGTLQETQYF	TGTGCCAGCAGCCAAGAATGGGCAGGGACCCTGCAAGAGACCCAGTACTTC
once	TRBV7-2	TRBD2	TRBJ2-3	CASSPGLAADTQYF	TGTGCCAGCAGCCCGGGACTAGCCGCAGATACGCAGTATTTT
-	TRBV10-1	-	TRBJ2-7	CASRSYGGLWGPGWGEQYF	TGCGCCAGCAGGAGTTATGGTGGTTTATGGGGGCCTGGGTGGGGCGAGCAGTACTTC
-	TRBV19	TRBD2	TRBJ2-3	CASSIGGGPGIRTQYF	TGTGCCAGTAGTATCGGCGGGGGGCCGGGAATAAGGACGCAGTATTTT
-	TRBV11-2	-	TRBJ2-5	CASNWGARETQYF	TGTGCCAGCAACTGGGGTGCCAGAGAGACCCAGTACTTC
-	TRBV10-3	-	TRBJ2-7	CAISESKREQYF	TGTGCCATCAGTGAGTCGAAGCGGGAGCAGTACTTC
-	TRBV7-6	TRBD2	TRBJ2-5	CASSTSAETQYF	TGTGCCAGCAGTACTAGCGCCGAGACCCAGTACTTC
-	TRBV7-9	-	TRBJ1-4	CASSERGPIGEKLFF	TGTGCCAGCAGTGAGAGGGGACCAATTGGAGAAAAACTGTTTTTT
-	TRBV11-2	-	TRBJ2-5	CASGGTFTFQETQYF	TGTGCCAGCGGCGGGACCTTTACTTTCCAAGAGACCCAGTACTTC
-	TRBV5-1	-	TRBJ1-1	CASSLEGITEAFF	TGCGCCAGCAGCTTAGAAGGGATCACTGAAGCTTTCTTT
-	TRBV9	TRBD1	TRBJ2-1	CASSIPGTGLFF	TGTGCCAGCAGCATACCCGGGACAGGGTTATTCTTC
-	TRBV18	TRBD1	TRBJ1-2	CASSPFVRQGRWYYGYTF	TGTGCCAGCTCACCGTTCGTCCGACAGGGGAGGTGGTACTATGGCTACACCTTC
-	TRBV7-2	-	TRBJ2-3	CASSLGPEVAGQYF	TGTGCCAGCAGCTTAGGCCCTGAGGTGGCGGGGCAGTATTTT
-	TRBV18	-	TRBJ1-1	CASSPLDRNTEAFF	TGTGCCAGCTCACCCCTGGACAGGAACACTGAAGCTTTCTTT
-	TRBV5-1	-	TRBJ2-2	CASSLPMDAGELFF	TGCGCCAGCAGCTTGCCCATGGACGCCGGGGAGCTGTTTTTT
-	TRBV7-9	TRBD1	TRBJ1-2	CASSSGQGAWGYTF	TGTGCCAGCAGCTCGGGACAGGGGGCCTGGGGCTACACCTTC
-	TRBV5-1	-	TRBJ1-2	CASSSSRDTTNYGYTF	TGCGCCAGCAGCTCGTCGCGGGACACCACTAACTATGGCTACACCTTC
-	TRBV21-1	-	TRBJ2-1	CASSKEWRDNEQFF	TGTGCCAGCAGCAAAGAGTGGCGGGACAATGAGCAGTTCTTC
-	TRBV18	TRBD2	TRBJ2-1	CASSPPSSGANNEQFF	TGTGCCAGCTCACCACCGTCTAGCGGGGCGAACAATGAGCAGTTCTTC
-	TRBV19	-	TRBJ2-7	CASSPYSGTLTIEQYF	TGTGCCAGTAGTCCCTACTCCGGGACACTGACTATTGAGCAGTACTTC
-	TRBV11-2	-	TRBJ1-2	CASNPLGGNYGYTF	TGTGCCAGCAACCCCCTGGGGGGGAACTATGGCTACACCTTC
once	TRBV10-2	-	TRBJ1-4	CASKERANEKLFF	TGCGCCAGCAAGGAACGGGCTAATGAAAAACTGTTTTTT
-	TRBV29-1	TRBD2	TRBJ2-1	CSASSGGAPNEQFF	TGCAGCGCCTCTAGCGGGGGGGCTCCGAATGAGCAGTTCTTC
-	TRBV2	TRBD1	TRBJ1-2	CASRPQGADGYTF	TGTGCCAGCAGGCCCCAGGGGGCAGATGGCTACACCTTC
-	TRBV5-5	TRBD1	TRBJ2-5	CASSLAPRQGVEETQYF	TGTGCCAGCAGCTTGGCCCCCCGACAGGGGGTGGAAGAGACCCAGTACTTC
once	TRBV6-5	-	TRBJ1-2	CASGQYGYTF	TGTGCCAGCGGACAGTATGGCTACACCTTC
-	TRBV9	-	TRBJ1-1	CASSVAPSMNTEAFF	TGTGCCAGCAGCGTAGCCCCGAGCATGAACACTGAAGCTTTCTTT
-	TRBV6-1	TRBD2	TRBJ2-7	CASSQAGETYEQYF	TGTGCCAGCAGTCAAGCGGGGGAGACCTACGAGCAGTACTTC
-	TRBV4-1	TRBD2	TRBJ2-3	CASSQEPTSGGAFRRTQYF	TGCGCCAGCAGCCAGGAACCCACTAGCGGGGGGGCCTTTAGGCGTACGCAGTATTTT
-	TRBV6-5	-	TRBJ1-1	CASRRDSMNTEAFF	TGTGCCAGCAGGAGGGATTCCATGAACACTGAAGCTTTCTTT
-	TRBV7-9	TRBD1	TRBJ2-5	CASSFRRTGEETQYF	TGTGCCAGCAGCTTTAGAAGGACAGGGGAAGAGACCCAGTACTTC
-	TRBV19	-	TRBJ1-2	CASMPRNDYGYTF	TGTGCCAGTATGCCCCGAAATGACTATGGCTACACCTTC
-	TRBV23-1	-	TRBJ2-1	CASSHASGASSYNEQFF	TGCGCCAGCAGTCACGCGTCCGGGGCGAGCTCCTACAATGAGCAGTTCTTC
-	TRBV5-4	-	TRBJ2-1	CASSTPGVRGQFF	TGTGCCAGCAGCACCCCAGGGGTAAGAGGGCAGTTCTTC
-	TRBV7-2	TRBD2	TRBJ2-5	CASSLSGVGETQYF	TGTGCCAGCAGCTTGAGCGGGGTGGGGGAGACCCAGTACTTC
once	TRBV5-1	-	TRBJ2-6	CASKRQPQVSGANVLTF	TGCGCCAGCAAGAGACAGCCCCAGGTCTCTGGGGCCAACGTCCTGACTTTC
few	TRBV2	TRBD1	TRBJ1-1	CASSRTGVNTEAFF	TGTGCCAGCAGTCGGACAGGGGTGAACACTGAAGCTTTCTTT
-	TRBV5-1	-	TRBJ2-7	CASSTTTGPSYEQYF	TGCGCCAGCAGCACAACTACGGGACCCTCCTACGAGCAGTACTTC
few	TRBV7-9	-	TRBJ1-5	CASSHQGQPQHF	TGTGCCAGCAGCCACCAGGGACAGCCCCAGCATTTT
-	TRBV5-8	-	TRBJ1-2	CASSLFGGYTF	TGTGCCAGCAGCTTGTTCGGGGGCTACACCTTC
-	TRBV7-9	-	TRBJ2-2	CASSVRGNTGELFF	TGTGCCAGCAGCGTCAGGGGAAACACCGGGGAGCTGTTTTTT
-	TRBV7-2	TRBD2	TRBJ2-3	CASSHSGTIRRRDTQYF	TGTGCCAGCAGCCATAGCGGGACTATCCGGAGGCGGGATACGCAGTATTTT
-	TRBV11-1	-	TRBJ1-1	CASSFRVNTEAFF	TGTGCCAGCAGCTTTAGGGTGAACACTGAAGCTTTCTTT
-	TRBV19	-	TRBJ1-1	CASSILVFPLGTEAFF	TGTGCCAGTAGTATTTTGGTTTTCCCCTTGGGAACTGAAGCTTTCTTT
-	TRBV10-1	TRBD2	TRBJ2-3	CASSASSGGPLTDTQYF	TGCGCCAGCAGTGCGTCTAGCGGGGGGCCGCTCACAGATACGCAGTATTTT
-	TRBV19	-	TRBJ2-3	CASHIRGSTDTQYF	TGTGCCAGTCACATACGGGGGAGCACAGATACGCAGTATTTT